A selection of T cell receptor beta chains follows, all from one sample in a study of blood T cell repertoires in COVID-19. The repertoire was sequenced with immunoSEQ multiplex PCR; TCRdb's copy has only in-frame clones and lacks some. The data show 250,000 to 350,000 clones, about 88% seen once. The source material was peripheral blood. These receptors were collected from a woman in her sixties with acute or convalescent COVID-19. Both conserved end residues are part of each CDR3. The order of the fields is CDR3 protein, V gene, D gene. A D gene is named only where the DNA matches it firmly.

cdr3_aa: CASSQDPQGSNEKLFF; v_call: TRBV4-2; d_call: NA
cdr3_aa: CASSFGTSGKKETQYF; v_call: TRBV5-5; d_call: TRBD2
cdr3_aa: CASSSGTGRIPNYGYTF; v_call: TRBV13; d_call: TRBD1
cdr3_aa: CASSLQGAGQPQHF; v_call: TRBV5-6; d_call: TRBD1
cdr3_aa: CASSLTGANYGYTF; v_call: TRBV7-9; d_call: TRBD1
cdr3_aa: CASSVEQAGGYTF; v_call: TRBV9; d_call: NA
cdr3_aa: CASSREGITGELFF; v_call: TRBV4-2; d_call: NA
cdr3_aa: CASSPQGLANYGYTF; v_call: TRBV14; d_call: NA
cdr3_aa: CASSFRQGLDNEQFF; v_call: TRBV7-9; d_call: TRBD1
cdr3_aa: CASSWTGGAYEQYF; v_call: TRBV6-2/TRBV6-3; d_call: TRBD1
cdr3_aa: CASSFGQLYEQYF; v_call: TRBV6-5; d_call: NA
cdr3_aa: CASSLRTDTQYF; v_call: TRBV5-8; d_call: NA
cdr3_aa: CATPDRISNYGYTF; v_call: TRBV28; d_call: NA
cdr3_aa: CASTRYRGIYGYTF; v_call: TRBV2; d_call: TRBD1
cdr3_aa: CASSLQGAGGQPQHF; v_call: TRBV28; d_call: TRBD1
cdr3_aa: CASSKPGLDYNEQFF; v_call: TRBV7-3; d_call: NA